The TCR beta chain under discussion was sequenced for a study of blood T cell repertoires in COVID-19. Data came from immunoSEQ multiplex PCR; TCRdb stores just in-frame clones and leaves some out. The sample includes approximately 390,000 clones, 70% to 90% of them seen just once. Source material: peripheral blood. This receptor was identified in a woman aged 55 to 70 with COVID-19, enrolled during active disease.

The CDR3 loop is CASSPAGFRVTGELFF. CDR3 sequence (DNA): TGTGCCAGCAGCCCGGCGGGTTTTAGAGTCACCGGGGAGCTGTTTTTT. The chain carries TRBV7-3 and TRBJ2-2; a weak D match, TRBD2 (5 bases). The CDR3 extends over 16 amino acids. Per germline, CDR1 SGHTA and CDR2 FQGTGA. Trimming stripped 5 bases from V and 4 bases from J, with 17 bases between.